These T cell receptor beta chains were read from a single sample in a study of beta chain features in type 1 diabetes. Repertoires were generated with immunoSEQ multiplex PCR, while TCRdb's copy carries only in-frame clones and drops some. In the table there are approximately 200,000 clones, over 7.5% of which are singletons. The source material was naive CD4+ T cells from blood. The receptors come from a woman between 18 and 29 years old in good health. Both conserved end residues are part of each CDR3. A D gene is named only where the DNA matches it firmly. Clone size appears in some rows only: once, few, many, or a class for an expanded clone.

clone size	V gene	J gene	CDR3 length	D gene	CDR3 DNA	CDR3 protein
few	TRBV5-1	TRBJ2-3	15	TRBD1	TGCGCCAGCACGGTGGGGGACAGGGGGCAAGATACGCAGTATTTT	CASTVGDRGQDTQYF
few	TRBV27	TRBJ2-3	16	TRBD2	TGTGCCAGCAGTCGGAGACGCCTAGCGGACACAGATACGCAGTATTTT	CASSRRRLADTDTQYF
many	TRBV30	TRBJ2-2	15	NA	TGTGCCTGGAGTAGGAGACGGAGGCACACCGGGGAGCTGTTTTTT	CAWSRRRRHTGELFF
NA	TRBV7-2	TRBJ2-1	17	NA	TGTGCCAGCAGCTCCCCTTCGACAGGCCTCACCTACAATGAGCAGTTCTTC	CASSSPSTGLTYNEQFF
NA	TRBV2	TRBJ2-1	15	NA	TGTGCCAGCAGGCCGGGGGTGGGCGGGGTCGATGAGCAGTTCTTC	CASRPGVGGVDEQFF
few	TRBV5-4	TRBJ2-7	15	TRBD2	TGTGCCAGCAGCTTTCCGTCCGGGGGGGCCTACGAGCAGTACTTC	CASSFPSGGAYEQYF
many	TRBV5-6	TRBJ2-7	15	TRBD2	TGTGCCAGCAGCTCAGCGGGACCGGGCTCCTACGAGCAGTACTTC	CASSSAGPGSYEQYF
NA	TRBV7-9	TRBJ1-4	16	NA	TGTGCCAGCAGCTTAGGAATCGGGACACCACATGAAAAACTGTTTTTT	CASSLGIGTPHEKLFF
NA	TRBV7-9	TRBJ2-1	12	NA	TGTGCCAGCACGGTGGGGGCTGGGGGGCAGTTCTTC	CASTVGAGGQFF
NA	TRBV18	TRBJ1-2	15	TRBD1	TGTGCCAGCTCACCGGCACAGGGGTTGTACTATGGCTACACCTTC	CASSPAQGLYYGYTF
NA	TRBV18	TRBJ1-4	15	TRBD1	TGTGCCAGCTCACCACGGACAGGGACCAATGAAAAACTGTTTTTT	CASSPRTGTNEKLFF
few	TRBV7-9	TRBJ1-1	13	NA	TGTGCCAGCAGTATCAGGGGTAGTACTGAAGCTTTCTTT	CASSIRGSTEAFF
NA	TRBV10-1	TRBJ2-5	14	NA	TGCGCCAGCAGTGAGCAAGCATCCTCGGGGACCCAGTACTTC	CASSEQASSGTQYF
NA	TRBV6-4	TRBJ1-1	15	NA	TGTGCCAGCAGTCCCTCTCGACTTGGAAACACTGAAGTTTTCTTT	CASSPSRLGNTEVFF
NA	TRBV10-1	TRBJ2-2	15	NA	TGCGCCAGCAGTGAGTCGAAGGTCCGGGACGGGGAGCTGTTTTTT	CASSESKVRDGELFF
many	TRBV7-2	TRBJ1-1	14	NA	TGTGCCAGCAGCTTAATTTCCCCGGCAGACAAAGCTTTCTTT	CASSLISPADKAFF
few	TRBV25-1	TRBJ1-6	14	NA	TGTGCCAGTAGCGGGACGGCCAATAGTTCACCCCTCCACTTT	CASSGTANSSPLHF
few	TRBV12-5	TRBJ1-1	17	TRBD1	TGTGCTAGTGGTTTGGCATCCGGGACAGGGGGGTCCACTGAAGCTTTCTTT	CASGLASGTGGSTEAFF
few	TRBV5-6	TRBJ1-6	16	NA	TGTGCCAGCAGCTTGGGGCAGGGGAGCGGTAATTCACCCCTCCACTTT	CASSLGQGSGNSPLHF
few	TRBV7-3	TRBJ1-5	13	TRBD1	TGTGCCAGCAGCTCCGGACAGGGTCAGCCCCAGCATTTT	CASSSGQGQPQHF
few	TRBV6-6	TRBJ2-5	16	TRBD2	TGTGCCAGCAGTTACTCGTCTAGCGGGAGGGAAGAAACCCAGTACTTC	CASSYSSSGREETQYF
few	TRBV4-1	TRBJ2-1	15	TRBD2	TGCGCCAGCAGCCAGGGGCAGGTAGCGGGCAATGAGCAGTTCTTC	CASSQGQVAGNEQFF
NA	TRBV7-3	TRBJ2-7	14	TRBD1	TGTGCCAGCAGCTCGGCCGGGACAGGGGTCGAGCAGTACTTC	CASSSAGTGVEQYF
few	TRBV6-1	TRBJ1-2	14	NA	TGTGCCAGCAGTGCTTGGGGGGTGGGCTATGGCTACACCTTC	CASSAWGVGYGYTF